Following are 6 T cell receptor beta chains from one sample sequenced in a study of T cell clusters in autoimmune cytopenias (dated by TCRdb to between 2019 and 2020). Sequenced on an Illumina MiSeq. TRB rearrangements were amplified by multiplex PCR using a touch-down protocol with TRB-A and TRB-B primer pools mixed in one tube. Through TCRdb reprocessing, the reads give one entry per CDR3 protein sequence; DNA is omitted. This sample's clone table shows approximately 7,000 distinct CDR3 sequences. The top ten constitute 25% to 30% of the sample. Per sample, around 230 ng of peripheral blood genomic DNA, approximately 37,500 genome equivalents, was used for TRB amplification. Source material: peripheral blood. These receptors all stem from a human donor with an autoimmune cytopenia or autoimmune hepatitis (not recorded which).

The genes are TRBV5-1 and TRBJ2-7; the D gene TCRdb calls, TRBD1, cannot be checked with no DNA. Looked up from germline, CDR1 is SGHRS and CDR2 is YFSETQ. There are 13 residues in the CDR3. The CDR3 loop reads CASRSTGGQEQYF.

The rearrangement joins TRBV28 to TRBJ1-1. The CDR3 covers 14 residues. From germline, CDR1 is MDHEN and CDR2 SYDVKM. CDR3 region: CASSLDQVNTEAFF.

This clonotype is labeled medium-sized based on frequency. This rearrangement joins TRBV20-1 to TRBJ2-7; TCRdb reports TRBD1, a call that lacks DNA to check it against. This CDR3 has 15 residues. Germline CDR1 and CDR2: DFQATT and SNEGSKA (reference sequence). The CDR3 loop is CSARDPGRPLYEQYF.

J is TRBJ1-5 and V is TRBV12-3 or TRBV12-4; with no DNA, the TCRdb D assignment of TRBD1 cannot be verified. The CDR3 has 14 residues. The CDR3 region is CASSGTVSNQPQHF.

The genes are TRBV20-1 and TRBJ2-6. Germline V gene sequence: CDR1 DFQATT, CDR2 SNEGSKA (reference sequence). The length of the CDR3 is 14 residues. CDR3: CSARDRPGANVLTF.

The gene calls are TRBV4-1 and TRBJ1-5; TCRdb gives TRBD1 as the D gene, but with no DNA this cannot be confirmed. CDR3 length: 15 amino acids. Germline V gene data show CDR1 as MGHRA and CDR2 as YSYEKL. The CDR3 region is CASSGRTGNNQPQHF.